The source of this TCR beta chain is a study of T cells in Graves' hyperthyroidism and ophthalmopathy. From RNA transcripts, TCR beta CDR3 regions were amplified. First-round RT-PCR targeting the TCR CDR3 was performed with the HTBI primer set. TCRdb re-called the multiplex PCR reads with MiXCR, one entry per CDR3 protein. The sample records 600,000 or so distinct CDR3 sequences, approximately 44% being singletons. This clonotype was detected ten times or more. Per the germline V gene, CDR1 is SNHLY and CDR2 is FYNNEI. The CDR3 is made up of 13 amino acids. Trimming left V 9 bases short and J 2 bases short, with 14 bases between.

The rearrangement uses TRBV2 and TRBJ2-7, with D tentatively TRBD1 (5 bases). The specimen sequenced was peripheral blood or thyroid tissue (not recorded which). The sequence was obtained from a woman aged 18-29 years with Graves' hyperthyroidism. The CDR3 coding sequence is TGTGCCAGTAGACAGCTCCTGACCTACGAGCAGTACTTC. Translated, it gives CASRQLLTYEQYF.